What follows are 13 T cell receptor beta chains derived from one specimen sequenced in a study of Tregs in tolerant kidney transplant recipients (dated by TCRdb to the late 2010s). The library was obtained by the immunoSEQ multiplex PCR assay. The source is immuneACCESS, and TCRdb retained only in-frame sequences with V and J called. Part of the clones is not carried over; for the studies checked, unresolved V genes explain less than half of this, and the remainder is unexplained. This sample gives roughly 49,000 clones in total; about 90% of them show up just once. The ten largest account for about 0.76% of the sample. The material sequenced was Tregs from blood. The receptors derive from a human donor in good health.

The chain carries TRBV27 and TRBJ1-5; a possible D gene is TRBD1 (6 bases). CDR1 MNHEY and CDR2 SMNVEV come from the germline V gene (reference sequence). V was trimmed by 0 bases and J by 5 bases, leaving 14 bases between them. The CDR3 covers 16 residues. CDR3 loop: CASSLSYRAGDQPQHF. The CDR3 coding sequence is TGTGCCAGCAGTTTATCGTACAGGGCTGGGGATCAGCCCCAGCATTTT.

The chain is built from TRBV4-1 and TRBJ2-1; D possibly uses TRBD1 or TRBD2 (6 bases each). With 3 bases removed from V and 4 bases from J, the gap between germline ends came to 16 bases. Germline-derived CDR1 and CDR2 are MGHRA and YSYEKL. The CDR3 runs to 16 residues. The CDR3 protein is CASSQTPGAGYNEQFF. The CDR3 DNA is TGCGCCAGCAGCCAGACCCCGGGGGCAGGGTACAATGAGCAGTTCTTC.

This chain connects TRBV6-1 to TRBJ1-6; possibly TRBD1 for D (6 bases). V was cut by 3 bases and J by 7 bases, with 16 bases left in between. The CDR3 consists of 16 residues. Per germline, CDR1 MNHNS and CDR2 SASEGT. Written as DNA, the CDR3 is TGTGCCAGCAGTGATTCCTGGGGGGCGCGAAATTCACCCCTCCACTTT. Protein sequence: CASSDSWGARNSPLHF.

This clone was detected only a few times. This chain joins TRBV6-6 and TRBJ2-5; D remains ambiguous. The CDR3 length is 14 residues. Per germline, CDR1 MNHNY and CDR2 SVGAGI (reference sequence). The germline V and J ends were trimmed by 7 bases and 7 bases, with 19 bases remaining between them. CDR3 in amino acids: CASTLTLSHGTQYF. In DNA form, the CDR3 reads TGTGCCAGCACCCTTACCCTTAGTCACGGGACCCAGTACTTC.

CDR3 bases: TGTGCCAGTAGTATGGGACAGGGGTGGGGGAACACTGAAGCTTTCTTT. This encodes CASSMGQGWGNTEAFF. The rearrangement uses TRBV19 and TRBJ1-1, with 10 bases that match TRBD1. This CDR3 region has 16 residues. Germline loops: CDR1 LNHDA, CDR2 SQIVND (reference sequence). Unmatched junction bases numbered 5, after V lost 3 bases and J lost 1 base.

V usage is TRBV11-3 and J usage is TRBJ2-1, with 7 bases lining up with TRBD2. This CDR3 spans 13 amino acids. Germline loops: CDR1 SGHNT, CDR2 YENEEA. Trimming took 5 bases from V and 5 from J; bases not matched to a gene: 3. The chain's CDR3 is CASSPGRDNEQFF. In DNA form, the CDR3 reads TGTGCCAGCAGCCCTGGGAGGGACAATGAGCAGTTCTTC.

CDR3 residues: CASSLSGTSGYNEQFF. The CDR3 DNA is TGTGCCAGCAGTTTATCCGGGACTAGCGGGTACAATGAGCAGTTCTTC. The J gene is TRBJ2-1, the V gene TRBV6-5; 12 bases match TRBD2. The trim removed 4 bases at V and 4 bases at J, leaving 5 bases unmatched. The CDR3 has 16 amino acids. Germline V gene data show CDR1 as MNHEY and CDR2 as SVGAGI.

This chain connects TRBV5-1 to TRBJ2-3; 8 bases fit TRBD1. V dropped 2 bases and J dropped 5; count of bases not matched to a gene: 7. Germline CDR1 SGHRS, CDR2 YFSETQ. The CDR3 consists of 15 residues. The CDR3 sequence is CASSFLTGEKDTQYF. The CDR3 coding sequence is TGCGCCAGCAGCTTCCTGACAGGGGAGAAAGATACGCAGTATTTT.

This clone was counted a few times. This sequence joins TRBV2 and TRBJ1-4; D is possibly TRBD1 (6 bases). The CDR3 is 15 amino acids. V was clipped by 4 bases and J by 7 bases, with 16 bases between them. Germline-derived CDR1 and CDR2 are SNHLY and FYNNEI. The chain's CDR3 is CASSASGTITEKLFF. CDR3 in DNA: TGTGCCAGCAGTGCCTCAGGGACAATCACTGAAAAACTGTTTTTT.

The rearrangement joins TRBV27 to TRBJ2-5; D is possibly TRBD2 (5 bases). The V end was cut by 1 base, the J end by 4 bases, with 13 bases between. This CDR3 comprises 15 residues. Germline CDR1 and CDR2: MNHEY and SMNVEV (reference sequence). In DNA form, the CDR3 reads TGTGCCAGCAGTTTATGGGTCGGGGTGACAGAGACCCAGTACTTC. Translated, it gives CASSLWVGVTETQYF.

The CDR3 protein is CASSGPRGSGANVLTF. Written as DNA, the CDR3 is TGTGCCAGCAGTGGACCCAGGGGCTCTGGGGCCAACGTCCTGACTTTC. The rearrangement uses TRBV6-6 and TRBJ2-6; a weak D match, TRBD1 (6 bases). With 5 bases removed from V and 0 bases from J, the gap between germline ends came to 11 bases. The CDR3 is made up of 16 amino acids. Germline CDR1 is MNHNY and CDR2 is SVGAGI (reference sequence).

The chain is built from TRBV7-9 and TRBJ2-2; TRBD1 might be the D (6 bases). CDR3 length: 15 residues. The V end lost 3 bases, the J end lost 5 bases, and 13 bases lay between the germline ends. Per the germline V gene, CDR1 is SEHNR and CDR2 is FQNEAQ (reference sequence). CDR3 nucleotide sequence: TGTGCCAGCAGCTTGGAGACAGGTTTTACCGGGGAGCTGTTTTTT. Protein product: CASSLETGFTGELFF.

The chain recombines TRBV13 with TRBJ2-3, with 10 nucleotides matching TRBD2. Germline V gene lookup returns CDR1 PRHDT and CDR2 FYEKMQ (reference sequence). V shed 5 bases and J 2 bases; nucleotides not matched to a gene: 19. The CDR3 runs to 20 residues. The CDR3 nucleotides are TGTGCCAGCAGCCCTCCCTCCTGGGCTAGCGGGGGAAAACCCACAGATACGCAGTATTTT. Encoded protein: CASSPPSWASGGKPTDTQYF.